One and the same sample provided the 2 T cell receptor beta chains below, sequenced in a study of shared clonotypes between healthy human individuals. The table came from immunoSEQ multiplex PCR; TCRdb's copy has only in-frame clones and leaves some out. The sample records millions of clones, about 92% being singletons. Sequencing input: naive CD4+ T cells sorted from blood. Subset meaning: CD45RA+ positively selected. These receptors were taken from a young man in good health.

As for this clone: A read error may be the cause here, since a much bigger clone is one base away. This chain connects TRBV21-1 to TRBJ2-5. TRBV21-1 is a pseudogene segment. The CDR3 contains 10 residues. The CDR3: CASRQETQYF. The DNA of the CDR3 is TGTGCCAGCAGGCAAGAGACCCAGTACTTC.

In this sample, this clone turned up a few times. Other DNA sequences from this sample encode an identical CDR3 as well. V gene TRBV7-9 combines with J gene TRBJ1-1; D not resolved. This CDR3 is 13 amino acids long. Trimming shortened V by 1 base and J by 1 base, and 4 bases separated the two germline ends. Per the germline V gene, CDR1 is SEHNR and CDR2 is FQNEAQ (reference sequence). CDR3 coding DNA: TGTGCCAGCAGCTTAGTCGAGAACACTGAAGCTTTCTTT. This gives the protein CASSLVENTEAFF.